The 24 T cell receptor beta chains below were found in one sample sequenced in a study of early T cells in non-severe SARS-CoV-2 infection. One entry per CDR3 protein results from TCRdb running MiXCR on the 5' RACE reads. Found here are 70,000 or so distinct CDR3 sequences, roughly an eighth of them singletons; the top ten hold around 1.3%. The material sequenced was whole blood. Receptor source: an adult who was a healthcare worker with PCR-confirmed SARS-CoV-2 infection or an uninfected control (not recorded which).

The rearrangement uses TRBV20-1 and TRBJ2-5; unclear D gene. The CDR3 extends over 12 amino acids. The V and J ends lost 6 bases and 5 bases respectively, with 13 bases between them. Germline V gene data show CDR1 as DFQATT and CDR2 as SNEGSKA (reference sequence). The CDR3, as DNA: TGCAGTGCCTTGGTCCTCGGGGAGACCCAGTACTTC. Its translation: CSALVLGETQYF.

In its sample, this clonotype was seen many times. This rearrangement joins TRBV12-3 or TRBV12-4 to TRBJ2-2; unclear D gene. The V end lost 3 bases, the J end lost 6 bases, and 14 bases lay between the germline ends. CDR3 length: 15 amino acids. The CDR3 is CASSFRRHGPGELFF. For the CDR3, the DNA is TGTGCCAGCAGTTTTCGCCGACATGGTCCCGGGGAGCTGTTTTTT.

The V call is TRBV29-1, the J call TRBJ2-1, with a weak D call TRBD2 (5 bases). In germline, CDR1 is SQVTM, CDR2 ANQGSEA. V lost 7 bases and J 4 bases, leaving 11 bases between the germline ends. This CDR3 is built from 12 residues. CDR3 DNA: TGCAGCGCCACTAGGGCATACAATGAGCAGTTCTTC. It is translated as CSATRAYNEQFF.

At least ten counts were recorded for this clonotype. This rearrangement joins TRBV7-6 to TRBJ1-2, with D unresolved. This CDR3 is built from 15 residues. The V end was cut by 5 bases, the J end by 4 bases, with 17 bases between. CDR1 is SGHVS, CDR2 FNYEAQ, per germline. The CDR3 nucleotides read TGTGCCAGCAGCCCGGGAGGATACGAACTCTATGGCTACACCTTC. This codes for CASSPGGYELYGYTF.

The table lists this clonotype with many counts. The rearrangement links TRBV28 to TRBJ1-1; no clear D. The CDR3 consists of 13 residues. The germline gives CDR1 MDHEN, CDR2 SYDVKM. V gave up 8 bases and J gave up 0 bases, with 10 bases separating them. The CDR3 loop reads CASGYRMNTEAFF. The CDR3 nucleotides read TGTGCCAGCGGGTACAGAATGAACACTGAAGCTTTCTTT. The entire variable domain, with the rest obtained from reference TRBV28 and TRBJ1-1, is as follows: DVKVTQSSRYLVKRTGEKVFLECVQDMDHENMFWYRQDPGLGLRLIYFSYDVKMKEKGDIPEGYSVSREKKERFSLILESASTNQTSMYLCASGYRMNTEAFFGQGTRLTVV.

This clonotype has a single count. The genes are TRBV6-2 or TRBV6-3 and TRBJ2-7, with 7 bases fitting TRBD2. The trim removed 7 bases at V and 0 bases at J, leaving 6 bases unmatched. Looked up from germline, CDR1 is MNHEY and CDR2 is SVGEGT. The CDR3 spans 14 residues. This CDR3 is CASIPAGSSYEQYF. As DNA, the CDR3 is TGTGCCAGCATCCCAGCGGGGAGCTCCTACGAGCAGTACTTC.

This clonotype was picked up many times. This chain joins TRBV3-1 and TRBJ2-7, with D tentatively TRBD1 (5 bases). Per germline, CDR1 LGHDT and CDR2 YNNKEL (reference sequence). V dropped 4 bases and J dropped 2 bases, with 12 bases sitting between them. The CDR3 has 14 residues. The CDR3 DNA sequence: TGTGCCAGCAGCCGCCGGCAGGGTGCCTACGAGCAGTACTTC. Translating it yields CASSRRQGAYEQYF.

This clonotype was detected ten times or more. This chain uses TRBV10-2 with TRBJ2-4, with 7 bases identical to TRBD2. Germline V gives CDR1 WSHSY, CDR2 SAAADI. The junction had 11 bases not matched to a gene; V was cut back by 7 bases and J by 8 bases. The CDR3 is made up of 14 amino acids. CDR3 in amino acids: CASTPGSGRDIQYF. The DNA of the CDR3 is TGCGCCAGCACTCCTGGTAGTGGGAGGGACATTCAGTACTTC.

This clonotype was detected ten times or more. The chain joins TRBV9 to TRBJ2-3; 14 bases map to TRBD2. Germline V gene lookup returns CDR1 SGDLS and CDR2 YYNGEE. Trimming at V came to 6 bases and at J to 5 bases, leaving 14 bases not matched to a gene. The CDR3 extends over 18 amino acids. The CDR3 bases are TGTGCCAGCAACCAGTGGGGGACTAGCGGGAGTAAAGGAGATACGCAGTATTTT. Residues: CASNQWGTSGSKGDTQYF.

This clonotype showed up just a few times. The chain joins TRBV12-3 or TRBV12-4 to TRBJ1-1; maybe TRBD1 (5 bases). This CDR3 contains 14 residues. Trimming left V 3 bases short and J 5 bases short, with 13 bases between. The CDR3 coding sequence is TGTGCCAGCAGTTTGTCAGGGCTAAAAACTGAAGCTTTCTTT. It specifies CASSLSGLKTEAFF.

This sequence joins TRBV29-1 and TRBJ2-2; no definite D call. The V end lost 2 bases, the J end lost 0 bases, and 10 bases lay between the germline ends. The CDR3 contains 15 residues. The V gene's germline CDR1 is SQVTM and CDR2 ANQGSEA. CDR3 protein: CSVESAGANTGELFF. CDR3 coding DNA: TGCAGCGTTGAATCGGCTGGGGCGAACACCGGGGAGCTGTTTTTT.

This clonotype was detected many times. The chain joins TRBV7-9 to TRBJ2-7; 9 bases fit TRBD1. Germline CDR1 reads SEHNR; CDR2 reads FQNEAQ (reference sequence). V lost 3 bases and J lost 6; bases outside the gene matches: 12. The CDR3 contains 16 residues. CDR3: CASSFTDQTGGIEQYF. The CDR3 region has the DNA TGTGCCAGCAGCTTCACCGACCAGACAGGGGGGATCGAGCAGTACTTC. The complete variable domain, with remaining parts taken from reference TRBV7-9 and TRBJ2-7, reads DTGVSQNPRHKITKRGQNVTFRCDPISEHNRLYWYRQTLGQGPEFLTYFQNEAQLEKSRLLSDRFSAERPKGSFSTLEIQRTEQGDSAMYLCASSFTDQTGGIEQYFGPGTRLTVT.

There are many counts of this clonotype. The chain is built from TRBV7-2 and TRBJ1-5; weak D call: TRBD1 (5 bases). CDR1 is SGHTA and CDR2 is FQGNSA in the germline V gene. V was cut by 1 base and J by 4 bases, with 8 bases left in between. This CDR3 has 14 amino acids. CDR3 residues: CASSLGRGNQPQHF. The CDR3, as DNA: TGTGCCAGCAGCTTAGGACGGGGGAATCAGCCCCAGCATTTT. Filled out from reference TRBV7-2 and TRBJ1-5, the complete variable domain reads GAGVSQSPSNKVTEKGKDVELRCDPISGHTALYWYRQSLGQGLEFLIYFQGNSAPDKSGLPSDRFSAERTGGSVSTLTIQRTQQEDSAVYLCASSLGRGNQPQHFGDGTRLSIL.

As for this clonotype: A much larger clone lies one base from this, so it may be a read error. The chain is built from TRBV20-1 and TRBJ2-6; 7 nucleotides line up with TRBD1. This CDR3 is 16 amino acids long. Germline values: CDR1 DFQATT, CDR2 SNEGSKA (reference sequence). Written as DNA, the CDR3 is TGCAGTGTCCTACAGGGGATCAGTTCTGGGGCCAACGTCCTGATTTTC. Translation gives CSVLQGISSGANVLIF.

Details on this clonotype: A clone one base away is much larger, so this may be a read error. V is TRBV4-3 and J is TRBJ1-1; weak D call: TRBD1 (5 bases). This CDR3 has 15 amino acids. Trimming removed 0 bases from V and 0 bases from J, with 8 bases in between. Germline V gene data show CDR1 as LGHNA and CDR2 as YSLEER. The CDR3 coding sequence is TGCGCCAGCAGCCAAGATGGGGGTCTGAACACTGAAGCTTTCTTT. It encodes CASSQDGGLNTEAFF.

This clonotype was found many times. This rearrangement joins TRBV29-1 to TRBJ2-7; TRBD2 is a possible D gene (6 bases). The V end was cut by 4 bases, the J end by 2 bases, with 12 bases between. From germline, CDR1 is SQVTM and CDR2 ANQGSEA. The CDR3 has 13 amino acids. The CDR3 spells CSVVASATYEQYF. The CDR3, as DNA: TGCAGCGTTGTTGCTAGCGCTACCTACGAGCAGTACTTC.

In its sample, this clonotype was seen many times. The chain joins TRBV5-5 to TRBJ2-7; 9 bases align to TRBD1. From germline, CDR1 is SGHKS and CDR2 YYEKEE (reference sequence). V shed 0 bases and J 5 bases; nucleotides not matched to a gene: 6. The CDR3 contains 15 residues. This CDR3 reads CASSLVYRGLNEQYF. CDR3 in DNA: TGTGCCAGCAGCTTGGTTTACAGGGGGCTAAACGAGCAGTACTTC.

This clonotype was counted ten times or more. This chain joins TRBV20-1 and TRBJ2-3; 14 positions match TRBD2. The germline CDR1 and CDR2 sequences are DFQATT and SNEGSKA (reference sequence). V trimming: 6 bases; J trimming: 3 bases; junction bases outside the gene matches: 5. This CDR3 is built from 15 residues. The CDR3 DNA sequence: TGCAGTGCCGGGACTAGCGGGAGTGGTACAGATACGCAGTATTTT. It translates to CSAGTSGSGTDTQYF.

This clonotype was seen repeatedly, ten times or more. This chain links TRBV12-3 or TRBV12-4 with TRBJ2-1; D not certain. CDR3 length: 15 amino acids. V was shortened by 4 bases and J by 0 bases, with 10 bases between the two germline ends. CDR3 nucleotide sequence: TGTGCCAGCAGTTCGTGGGGTATCTCCTACAATGAGCAGTTCTTC. This codes for CASSSWGISYNEQFF.

This clonotype came up a few times. The chain combines TRBV29-1 with TRBJ2-3, with TRBD2 identical over 11 bases. Trimming removed 3 bases from V and 6 bases from J; junction bases left unmatched: 8. The CDR3 contains 15 residues. Germline CDR1 and CDR2: SQVTM and ANQGSEA. The CDR3 DNA is TGCAGCGTTGATGGGCTAGCGGGGGGTAGTGATACGCAGTATTTT. Translation gives CSVDGLAGGSDTQYF.

This clonotype was seen ten or more times. The chain links TRBV20-1 to TRBJ2-7; D is unclear. The germline V gene encodes CDR1 DFQATT and CDR2 SNEGSKA (reference sequence). Trimming took 2 bases from V and 6 from J, leaving 26 bases between them. The CDR3 spans 17 residues. The chain's CDR3 is CSARPYPSWAAISEQYF. CDR3 in DNA: TGCAGTGCTAGACCTTACCCCTCGTGGGCAGCCATCAGCGAGCAGTACTTC.

This clonotype was recorded many times. The chain is built from TRBV27 and TRBJ2-4; 8 bases match TRBD2. The trim removed 5 bases at V and 12 bases at J, leaving 12 bases unmatched. Germline CDR1 reads MNHEY; CDR2 reads SMNVEV (reference sequence). The CDR3 runs 14 residues. The CDR3 here is CASSPLAREGNQYF. CDR3 nucleotide sequence: TGTGCCAGCAGTCCACTAGCTCGGGAGGGGAATCAGTACTTC.

This clonotype has ten or more counts. This chain uses TRBV6-5 with TRBJ2-7; 12 positions agree with TRBD1. The CDR3 runs to 18 residues. CDR1 and CDR2 from the germline V gene are MNHEY and SVGAGI. V lost 5 bases and J lost 7; bases outside the gene matches: 18. The CDR3 region has the DNA TGTGCCAGCAGTGACGGGATTCTCCCGGGACAGGGGGCGAGGGAGCAGTACTTC. Translation: CASSDGILPGQGAREQYF.

This clonotype has a count of ten or more. This sequence joins TRBV6-1 and TRBJ1-1; the D is unclear. The V end lost 6 bases, the J end lost 4 bases, and 15 bases lay between the germline ends. Germline V gives CDR1 MNHNS, CDR2 SASEGT. CDR3 length equals 14 residues. CDR3 region: CASSGGEGGTEAFF. The CDR3, as DNA: TGTGCCAGCAGCGGCGGGGAGGGAGGCACTGAAGCTTTCTTT.